This TCR beta chain was found in a study of blood T cell repertoires in COVID-19. Study background: The samples span acute and convalescent COVID-19 from the United States, Italy and Spain. Sources were T cells, B-cell-depleted T cells, or PBMCs; the material itself was cDNA or gDNA.

Using immunoSEQ multiplex PCR, the repertoire was profiled, and TCRdb retains in-frame clones only, with some absent. Here the sample spans roughly 440,000 clones, approximately 90% being singletons. This clone was seen once. The Seattle site enrolled patients during active infection and followed them longitudinally. The sequenced material came from peripheral blood. The TCR originated in a woman between 45 and 60 years old with COVID-19, enrolled during active disease.

The CDR3, as DNA: TGTGCCACCAGCAGAGTCTTTGGCACGGAAGCTTTCTTT. This translates into CATSRVFGTEAFF. The chain combines TRBV15 with TRBJ1-1; no definite D call. The CDR3 totals 13 residues. Trimming cost V 1 base and J 8 bases, with 11 bases left between them. CDR1 is LNHNV and CDR2 is YYDKDF in the germline V gene (reference sequence).